This T cell receptor beta chain came from a study of control samples from healthy donors and cancer patients. The CDR3 has 14 amino acids. Germline CDR1 reads MNHEY; CDR2 reads SMNVEV (reference sequence). Trimming removed 2 bases from V and 4 bases from J, with 11 bases in between. Clones were read by immunoSEQ multiplex PCR, and TCRdb kept only the in-frame ones, dropping some. The sample has approximately 86,000 clones; over 75% are singletons. The rearrangement links TRBV27 to TRBJ1-1, with no clear D. Sequenced sample: blood. The TCR originated in a woman aged 40 to 50 in good health. The CDR3 protein is CASSLTGAFTEAFF. For the CDR3, the DNA is TGTGCCAGCAGTTTAACGGGTGCCTTCACTGAAGCTTTCTTT.